This TCR beta chain was recorded in a study of OX40 agonist ivuxolimab in advanced cancers. The wider study: Three patients, one with hepatocellular carcinoma and two with cutaneous melanoma, achieved partial responses. Findings and limits, study-wide: It was also the case that some nonresponders had low normalized T-cell clonal expansion. The average count of expanded clones was higher among CD8+ T cells than among CD4+.

Repertoires were generated with immunoSEQ multiplex PCR, while TCRdb's copy carries only in-frame clones and drops some. The sample lists 92,000 or so clones, approximately 90% occurring once. Trimming removed 4 bases from V and 3 bases from J; junction bases left unmatched: 12. Germline values: CDR1 MNHNS, CDR2 SASEGT. The CDR3 is 16 amino acids. This clone was seen more than once but under ten times. Antigen: not known. J is TRBJ2-7 and V is TRBV6-1, with TRBD1 matching over 7 bases. This receptor was taken from an adult with an advanced solid tumor such as melanoma, head and neck, liver or kidney cancer. Sequenced here: CD4+ or CD8+ T cells sorted from blood, sampled in a trial of the OX40 agonist ivuxolimab. CDR3 DNA: TGTGCCAGCAGTGGAGGGGGCGGACATAGTTTCTACGAGCAGTACTTC. Translating gives CASSGGGGHSFYEQYF.